This TCR beta chain was identified during a study of blood T cells in healthy people across ages. Primers used in a second PCR of roughly 7 to 12 cycles were a sample-barcoded 5' primer and a J-beta primer mix. From the 5' RACE reads, TCRdb called clonotypes with MiXCR, one entry per CDR3 protein. Among about 640,000 distinct CDR3 sequences listed, approximately 50% were seen once. Each sample used at least 6.5 million PBMCs. Sequenced input: blood. The sequence was obtained from a man aged 55 to 70 in good health.

The chain's CDR3 is CSVRGTAQETQYF. CDR3 bases: TGCAGCGTACGGGGGACAGCACAAGAGACCCAGTACTTC. V usage is TRBV29-1 and J usage is TRBJ2-5, with TRBD1 as a possible D gene (7 bases). The CDR3 runs to 13 residues. Germline loops: CDR1 SQVTM, CDR2 ANQGSEA. V lost 6 bases to trimming and J lost 2 bases, with 13 bases between them. Filled out from reference TRBV29-1 and TRBJ2-5, the complete variable domain reads SAVISQKPSRDICQRGTSLTIQCQVDSQVTMMFWYRQQPGQSLTLIATANQGSEATYESGFVIDKFPISRPNLTFSTLTVSNMSPEDSSIYLCSVRGTAQETQYFGPGTRLLVL.